The entry below gives a single TCR beta chain sequence along with its context. The antigen is unknown. Exclusion of a patient resulted from uncontrolled infection, other autoimmune disease, pregnancy or lactation. The germline V gene has CDR1 LNHDA and CDR2 SQIVND (reference sequence). This CDR3 has 15 residues. V was pared by 3 bases and J by 2 bases, with 12 bases between. This specimen belongs to a study of T cells in Graves' hyperthyroidism and ophthalmopathy. The TCR beta CDR3 regions underwent amplification using RNA transcripts as the source. When the TCR CDR3 underwent first-round RT-PCR, the HTBI primer set was used. Using its own MiXCR run on the multiplex PCR reads, TCRdb lists one record per CDR3 protein. The table includes roughly 600,000 distinct CDR3 sequences, roughly 15% detected once. Findings of the study overall: Blood also showed most of the thyroid clonotypes that were expanded above 0.001.

Material: blood. This receptor was taken from a woman between 45 and 65 years old with Graves' ophthalmopathy. The V call is TRBV19, the J call TRBJ2-3; TRBD2 might be the D (6 bases). The CDR3 DNA reads as TGTGCCAGTAGTATTAGCGGAGATAACACAGATACGCAGTATTTT. This gives the protein CASSISGDNTDTQYF.